This passage covers 2 T cell receptor beta chains from one sample sequenced in a study of T-cell memory formation after mild COVID-19. TCRdb itself ran the 5' RACE reads through MiXCR, one entry per CDR3 protein. The profile covers about 110,000 distinct CDR3 sequences, with approximately 17% appearing a single time and around 28% taken by the ten largest. The sample was PBMCs or a T cell subset sorted from them (not recorded which). The source is an adult woman who had mild COVID-19 (a few samples of this study predate the infection). Cell type and time point are not known.

This clonotype was picked up a small number of times. V is TRBV12-3 or TRBV12-4 and J is TRBJ1-1; tentatively, D is TRBD1 (5 bases). This CDR3 is built from 14 residues. Trimming took off 3 bases at V and 5 bases at J, with 13 bases between the two ends. CDR3: CASSFPGTRTEAFF. In DNA form, the CDR3 reads TGTGCCAGCAGTTTCCCGGGGACTAGGACTGAAGCTTTCTTT.

The genes are TRBV6-2 or TRBV6-3 and TRBJ2-7, with D possibly being TRBD1 (6 bases). The CDR3 totals 13 residues. The germline CDR1 and CDR2 sequences are MNHEY and SVGEGT. Trimming left V 6 bases short and J 0 bases short, with 9 bases between. CDR3 DNA: TGTGCCAGCAGCCGGGACACCTCCTACGAGCAGTACTTC. This sequence encodes CASSRDTSYEQYF.